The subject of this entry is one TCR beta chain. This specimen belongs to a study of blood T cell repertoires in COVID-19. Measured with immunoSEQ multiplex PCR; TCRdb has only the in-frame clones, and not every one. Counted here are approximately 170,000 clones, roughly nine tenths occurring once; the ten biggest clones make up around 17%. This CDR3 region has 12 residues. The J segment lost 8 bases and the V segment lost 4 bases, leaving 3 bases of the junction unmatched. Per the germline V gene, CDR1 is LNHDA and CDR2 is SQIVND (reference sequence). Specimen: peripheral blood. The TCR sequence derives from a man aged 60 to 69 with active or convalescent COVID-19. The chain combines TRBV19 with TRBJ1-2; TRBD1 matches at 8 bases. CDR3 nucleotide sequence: TGTGCCAGTAGTACCACAGGGGGGGGCTACACCTTC. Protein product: CASSTTGGGYTF. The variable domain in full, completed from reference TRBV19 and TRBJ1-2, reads DGGITQSPKYLFRKEGQNVTLSCEQNLNHDAMYWYRQDPGQGLRLIYYSQIVNDFQKGDIAEGYSVSREKKESFPLTVTSAQKNPTAFYLCASSTTGGGYTFGSGTRLTVV.